This paragraph reports one T cell receptor beta chain. The V gene's germline CDR1 is WNHNN and CDR2 SYGVQD (reference sequence). This CDR3 is built from 13 residues. Between the trimmed V and J ends, which lost 4 bases and 10 bases, there was a span of 14 bases. This sample is part of a study of T-cell reconstitution after alpha-beta-depleted transplantation in children. Unique molecular identifiers were built into the TCRbeta library. Using its own MiXCR run on the PCR reads, TCRdb lists one record per CDR3 protein. The sample consists of around 450,000 distinct CDR3 sequences, 15% to 20% of them appearing once.

The V gene is TRBV10-1, the J gene TRBJ2-1; D tentatively fits TRBD1 or TRBD2 (6 bases each). The source of this sequence is a boy younger than two who had a stem cell transplant for Wiskott-Aldrich syndrome, so the T cells may come from the graft donor. Sequencing was performed on PBMCs, mostly from graft donor cells, taken 360 days after TCRalphabeta/CD19-depleted stem cell transplant. CDR3 nucleotide sequence: TGCGCCAGCAGTGTGTTGAGGGGGAGGGAGCAGTTCTTC. Amino acids: CASSVLRGREQFF.